These 10 T cell receptor beta chains were sequenced from one sample in a study of T cell changes during pregnancy in multiple sclerosis. The protocol was immunoSEQ multiplex PCR, while the TCRdb copy is restricted to in-frame clones and leaves out a portion. The sample contains 30,000 to 45,000 clones, about nine tenths of which appear only once. Source: CD8+ T cells from peripheral blood mononuclear cells, taken after pregnancy. These receptors originate from a female donor with multiple sclerosis, enrolled in a pregnancy study.

The chain couples TRBV30 to TRBJ1-1; D call uncertain. This CDR3 has 12 residues. Trimming removed 7 bases at V and 1 base at J, with 10 bases between. Germline loops: CDR1 GTSNPN, CDR2 SVGIG (reference sequence). The CDR3 protein is CASLRQNTEAFF. The CDR3 bases are TGTGCCTCGCTAAGACAGAACACTGAAGCTTTCTTT.

The chain recombines TRBV28 with TRBJ2-1; 11 bases map to TRBD2. The CDR3 runs to 19 residues. The J segment lost 7 bases and the V segment lost 6 bases, leaving 20 bases of the junction unmatched. The germline V gene has CDR1 MDHEN and CDR2 SYDVKM. The CDR3, as DNA: TGTGCCAGCAGCTTGAGGGGGAAGGGGACTAGCGGCCGGCAGAATGAGCAGTTCTTC. Translated: CASSLRGKGTSGRQNEQFF.

CDR3 sequence reads: CASSVGDYSYEQYF. CDR3 nucleotide sequence: TGTGCCAGCAGCGTAGGGGACTATTCCTACGAGCAGTACTTC. This chain links TRBV9 with TRBJ2-7; TRBD2 matches at 7 bases. J gave up 1 base and V 0 bases, and 1 base lay outside the gene matches. The CDR3 contains 14 residues. The germline gives CDR1 SGDLS, CDR2 YYNGEE.

The rearrangement uses TRBV19 and TRBJ2-1, with 8 positions matching TRBD1. V was clipped by 8 bases and J by 0 bases; unmatched bases: 6. The CDR3 contains 15 residues. Per germline, CDR1 LNHDA and CDR2 SQIVND (reference sequence). The DNA of the CDR3 is TGTGCCAGTCGCCTTACAGGGGGCTCCTACAATGAGCAGTTCTTC. Amino acids: CASRLTGGSYNEQFF.

The chain is built from TRBV7-9 and TRBJ1-5, with D possibly TRBD1 on 5 matching bases. The CDR3 is 14 residues long. V lost 6 bases, J lost 3 bases, and 12 bases lay in between. CDR1 is SEHNR, CDR2 FQNEAQ, per germline (reference sequence). CDR3: CASSSQGFNQPQHF. Here the CDR3 DNA reads TGTGCCAGCAGTTCCCAGGGATTCAATCAGCCCCAGCATTTT.

The chain couples TRBV4-2 to TRBJ1-5; D is unresolved. The CDR3 totals 15 residues. Per germline, CDR1 LGHNA and CDR2 YNFKEQ. V was pared by 3 bases and J by 0 bases, with 9 bases between. The CDR3 DNA is TGTGCCAGCAGCCAGGAGCTTAGTAGCAATCAGCCCCAGCATTTT. It yields the protein CASSQELSSNQPQHF.

This clone was observed a single time. The chain uses TRBV4-1 and TRBJ2-2; 8 bases align to TRBD1. CDR3 length: 16 residues. The trim removed 1 base at V and 6 bases at J, leaving 7 bases unmatched. Germline CDR1 and CDR2: MGHRA and YSYEKL. CDR3 DNA sequence: TGCGCCAGCAGCCAAGTGGTCAGGGGGCGCGCCGGGGAGCTGTTTTTT. Translating it yields CASSQVVRGRAGELFF.

The rearrangement uses TRBV27 and TRBJ2-1; D gene unclear. Trimming left V 6 bases short and J 2 bases short, with 5 bases between. CDR3 length equals 12 residues. Germline CDR1 MNHEY, CDR2 SMNVEV (reference sequence). The CDR3 DNA reads TGTGCCAGCAGCAAGCCCTACAATGAGCAGTTCTTC. Translated: CASSKPYNEQFF.

The genes are TRBV5-1 and TRBJ2-3, with D possibly being TRBD1 (6 bases). The ends were cut back, 0 bases at V and 1 base at J, with 9 bases in the middle. The CDR3 totals 15 residues. Germline-derived CDR1 and CDR2 are SGHRS and YFSETQ. CDR3 sequence: CASSLGDTRTDTQYF. The CDR3 DNA reads TGCGCCAGCAGCTTGGGGGACACCCGCACAGATACGCAGTATTTT.

The genes are TRBV5-1 and TRBJ2-7; no firm D call. This CDR3 is 14 amino acids long. V lost 2 bases and J lost 2, with 11 bases in between. Germline CDR1 reads SGHRS; CDR2 reads YFSETQ. DNA for the CDR3: TGCGCCAGCAGCTTCACCGGGTTTGCCTACGAGCAGTACTTC. Its protein is CASSFTGFAYEQYF.